This T cell receptor (beta chain) came from a study of cytomegalovirus exposure and HLA in healthy donors. General study results and limits: Per published accounts, TCR beta sequences correctly predicted the HLA-A and HLA-B alleles of most subjects. A later analysis linked a missense DCLRE1C variant to TCR beta V- and J-gene trimming.

Both 60 Vbeta primers and 13 Jbeta primers went into the PCR. TCRdb's table, derived via immunoSEQ multiplex PCR, lists solely in-frame clones and lacks some. The data show around 190,000 clones, with approximately 77% seen just once and around 3.6% held by the top ten. Concerning this clone itself: What it binds is not known.

CDR3 length: 14 residues. From germline, CDR1 is SQVTM and CDR2 ANQGSEA. The trim removed 5 bases at V and 4 bases at J, leaving 6 bases unmatched. This receptor was obtained from a man in his forties or fifties in good health and CMV-seropositive. This rearrangement joins TRBV29-1 to TRBJ1-1; 11 positions agree with TRBD1. The sample taken for sequencing was PBMCs. The CDR3 sequence is CSVMRTGGGTEAFF. The CDR3 nucleotides read TGCAGCGTTATGCGGACAGGGGGCGGCACTGAAGCTTTCTTT.